Listed below are T cell receptor beta chains from one sample, sequenced in a study of cytomegalovirus exposure and HLA in healthy donors. The data were produced by immunoSEQ multiplex PCR, yet TCRdb's version contains in-frame clones alone and is incomplete. The sample lists about 310,000 clones, nearly 90% seen once, with roughly 0.96% in the top ten. Input material: PBMCs. The receptors shown here come from a man aged 25 to 40 in good health and CMV-seronegative. Each CDR3 is given with its conserved first and last residue. The order of the fields is CDR3 DNA, CDR3 protein, J gene, V gene, clone size, D gene. The D gene is left open where the match is weak. Rows give clone size only sometimes, using once, few, many, or a class for an expanded clone.

CDR3nt: TGTGCCAGCTCACTCGGACAGGGTTCCGAAAAACTGTTTTTT; CDR3aa: CASSLGQGSEKLFF; j_gene: TRBJ1-4; v_gene: TRBV18; abundance: .; d_gene: TRBD1
CDR3nt: TGTGCCAGCAGTCCTAGCGGGGGGAGCTCCTACGAGCAGTACTTC; CDR3aa: CASSPSGGSSYEQYF; j_gene: TRBJ2-7; v_gene: TRBV27; abundance: .; d_gene: TRBD2
CDR3nt: TGCGCCAGCACTAACCAGGGGGCAGGGGTTGAGACCCAGTACTTC; CDR3aa: CASTNQGAGVETQYF; j_gene: TRBJ2-5; v_gene: TRBV5-1; abundance: once; d_gene: TRBD1
CDR3nt: TGTGCCAGCAGTCGGGGAGAGAGGGAGCTGTTTTTT; CDR3aa: CASSRGERELFF; j_gene: TRBJ2-2; v_gene: TRBV6-5; abundance: .; d_gene: .
CDR3nt: TGTGCCAGCTCTCTGTACGGGACAGCCTCCACAGATACGCAGTATTTT; CDR3aa: CASSLYGTASTDTQYF; j_gene: TRBJ2-3; v_gene: TRBV18; abundance: .; d_gene: TRBD1
CDR3nt: TGTGCCAGTAGTGTACAGCAGGGGGGCAATCAGCCCCAGCATTTT; CDR3aa: CASSVQQGGNQPQHF; j_gene: TRBJ1-5; v_gene: TRBV19; abundance: .; d_gene: TRBD1
CDR3nt: TGTGCCAGCAGTGAACAGACTAGCGGGGCCTACGAGCAGTACTTC; CDR3aa: CASSEQTSGAYEQYF; j_gene: TRBJ2-7; v_gene: TRBV6-1; abundance: few; d_gene: TRBD2
CDR3nt: TGTGCCAGCAGTGAATACAGATGGAGGGGATCACCCCTCCACTTT; CDR3aa: CASSEYRWRGSPLHF; j_gene: TRBJ1-6; v_gene: TRBV25-1; abundance: .; d_gene: .
CDR3nt: TGTGCCAGCAGTGTAGAGGCTCCCCGGTACGATACGCAGTATTTT; CDR3aa: CASSVEAPRYDTQYF; j_gene: TRBJ2-3; v_gene: TRBV2; abundance: .; d_gene: .
CDR3nt: TGTGCCAGCAGTCCGGGACTAGATGATACGCAGTATTTT; CDR3aa: CASSPGLDDTQYF; j_gene: TRBJ2-3; v_gene: TRBV6-5; abundance: .; d_gene: TRBD2
CDR3nt: TGTGCCAGCAGCACCGACAGGAATCAGCCCCAGCATTTT; CDR3aa: CASSTDRNQPQHF; j_gene: TRBJ1-5; v_gene: TRBV6-4; abundance: once; d_gene: .
CDR3nt: TGTGCCAGCAGCCAACAGGGGGCAGTCACAGATACGCAGTATTTT; CDR3aa: CASSQQGAVTDTQYF; j_gene: TRBJ2-3; v_gene: TRBV6-6; abundance: .; d_gene: TRBD1
CDR3nt: TGTGCCAGTAGCCCGACAGGGGGCTTAAACACCATATATTTT; CDR3aa: CASSPTGGLNTIYF; j_gene: TRBJ1-3; v_gene: TRBV19; abundance: .; d_gene: TRBD1
CDR3nt: TGTGCCAGCAGCTTGAGACAGCCCCTGGGGAATGAGCAGTTCTTC; CDR3aa: CASSLRQPLGNEQFF; j_gene: TRBJ2-1; v_gene: TRBV5-6; abundance: .; d_gene: .
CDR3nt: TGTGCCAGCGCAACACAGGGACATAACTATGGCTACACCTTC; CDR3aa: CASATQGHNYGYTF; j_gene: TRBJ1-2; v_gene: TRBV7-2; abundance: .; d_gene: .
CDR3nt: TGTGCCAGCAGTCCCCAGGGTTTGACAGATACGCAGTATTTT; CDR3aa: CASSPQGLTDTQYF; j_gene: TRBJ2-3; v_gene: TRBV6-6; abundance: .; d_gene: .
CDR3nt: TGTGCCAGCAGCGATCCCGGTGGGGAGGGAAACACCATATATTTT; CDR3aa: CASSDPGGEGNTIYF; j_gene: TRBJ1-3; v_gene: TRBV4-2; abundance: .; d_gene: .
CDR3nt: TGTGCCAGCAGCCCGGACAGGGGAAACTACGAGCAGTACTTC; CDR3aa: CASSPDRGNYEQYF; j_gene: TRBJ2-7; v_gene: TRBV7-2; abundance: .; d_gene: TRBD1
CDR3nt: TGTGCCAGCAGTTGGACAGGGATGGACACTGAAGCTTTCTTT; CDR3aa: CASSWTGMDTEAFF; j_gene: TRBJ1-1; v_gene: TRBV27; abundance: .; d_gene: TRBD1
CDR3nt: TGTGCCAGCAGCTCCAACCGGTTCACTGAAGCTTTCTTT; CDR3aa: CASSSNRFTEAFF; j_gene: TRBJ1-1; v_gene: TRBV11-3; abundance: .; d_gene: .
CDR3nt: TGTGCCAGCAGCGGCGGGGGGCCATTCTACGAGCAGTACTTC; CDR3aa: CASSGGGPFYEQYF; j_gene: TRBJ2-7; v_gene: TRBV5-6; abundance: .; d_gene: TRBD2
CDR3nt: TGTGCCAGCAGCCCGGTACCTACGGGGGGCGCGTCCCAGCCCCAGCATTTT; CDR3aa: CASSPVPTGGASQPQHF; j_gene: TRBJ1-5; v_gene: TRBV5-5; abundance: .; d_gene: .
CDR3nt: TGTGCCAGCAGCTTGGATCTCAGGCGCTATGGCTACACCTTC; CDR3aa: CASSLDLRRYGYTF; j_gene: TRBJ1-2; v_gene: TRBV5-4; abundance: .; d_gene: .
CDR3nt: TGTGCCAGCAGTCGACAGGGGATCGACGAGCAGTACTTC; CDR3aa: CASSRQGIDEQYF; j_gene: TRBJ2-7; v_gene: TRBV7-9; abundance: .; d_gene: TRBD1
CDR3nt: TGTGCCAGTAGCCCTACAGGGTTGAATTCACCCCTCCACTTT; CDR3aa: CASSPTGLNSPLHF; j_gene: TRBJ1-6; v_gene: TRBV19; abundance: .; d_gene: .
CDR3nt: TGTGCCAGCTCACTTCAGGGGGGCCAGACCCAGTACTTC; CDR3aa: CASSLQGGQTQYF; j_gene: TRBJ2-5; v_gene: TRBV18; abundance: .; d_gene: .
CDR3nt: TGTGCCAGCAGCTTAGAAGGGAGTTCCTATGGCTACACCTTC; CDR3aa: CASSLEGSSYGYTF; j_gene: TRBJ1-2; v_gene: TRBV7-8; abundance: few; d_gene: .
CDR3nt: TGTGCCAGCAGCTTAGACAGGGTGAACACTGAAGCTTTCTTT; CDR3aa: CASSLDRVNTEAFF; j_gene: TRBJ1-1; v_gene: TRBV7-9; abundance: .; d_gene: .
CDR3nt: TGCGCCAGCAGCTTGGGAGGCACCATCGTTTCTTACGAGCAGTACTTC; CDR3aa: CASSLGGTIVSYEQYF; j_gene: TRBJ2-7; v_gene: TRBV5-1; abundance: .; d_gene: .
CDR3nt: TGTGCCAGCAGCCAGGGACAGGGGGGTCAGCCCCAGCATTTT; CDR3aa: CASSQGQGGQPQHF; j_gene: TRBJ1-5; v_gene: TRBV7-2; abundance: once; d_gene: TRBD1
CDR3nt: TGTGCCAGCTCACCGAGGGACAGGCTTAACTATGGCTACACCTTC; CDR3aa: CASSPRDRLNYGYTF; j_gene: TRBJ1-2; v_gene: TRBV18; abundance: .; d_gene: TRBD1
CDR3nt: TGTGCCAGCTCACCACCCCGGACAGGGGGTACTGAAGCTTTCTTT; CDR3aa: CASSPPRTGGTEAFF; j_gene: TRBJ1-1; v_gene: TRBV18; abundance: .; d_gene: TRBD1
CDR3nt: TGTGCCAGCAGCGTAGGAGAGAGCGGGGGGCCGAATGAGCAGTTCTTC; CDR3aa: CASSVGESGGPNEQFF; j_gene: TRBJ2-1; v_gene: TRBV9; abundance: .; d_gene: TRBD2
CDR3nt: TGTGCCAGCAGTGAAAGGATACTAACGCTACAAGCTTTCTTT; CDR3aa: CASSERILTLQAFF; j_gene: TRBJ1-1; v_gene: TRBV6-1; abundance: .; d_gene: .
CDR3nt: TGTGCCAGCAGCTTGGGGCGGAGTAGCACAGATACGCAGTATTTT; CDR3aa: CASSLGRSSTDTQYF; j_gene: TRBJ2-3; v_gene: TRBV5-4; abundance: once; d_gene: .
CDR3nt: TGTGCCAGCAGCTCAAACAGGGTTTCCTACGAGCAGTACTTC; CDR3aa: CASSSNRVSYEQYF; j_gene: TRBJ2-7; v_gene: TRBV7-2; abundance: few; d_gene: .
CDR3nt: TGTGCCAGCAGTCGGGGGACTAGCGGGGGTCAAGAGACCCAGTACTTC; CDR3aa: CASSRGTSGGQETQYF; j_gene: TRBJ2-5; v_gene: TRBV2; abundance: once; d_gene: TRBD2
CDR3nt: TGCGCCAGCAGCCAAGTAGCCGACAGGGTCTCTGGCTACACCTTC; CDR3aa: CASSQVADRVSGYTF; j_gene: TRBJ1-2; v_gene: TRBV4-1; abundance: .; d_gene: TRBD1
CDR3nt: TGTGCCAGCAGGCCGGGACAGCCCTCACCCCTCCACTTT; CDR3aa: CASRPGQPSPLHF; j_gene: TRBJ1-6; v_gene: TRBV6-5; abundance: once; d_gene: TRBD1
CDR3nt: TGTGCCAGCAGCGTAGCCGGTTACTATGGCTACACCTTC; CDR3aa: CASSVAGYYGYTF; j_gene: TRBJ1-2; v_gene: TRBV9; abundance: .; d_gene: .
CDR3nt: TGTGCCAGCAGCTTAGACCTGACAGGGAGTTCACCCCTCCACTTT; CDR3aa: CASSLDLTGSSPLHF; j_gene: TRBJ1-6; v_gene: TRBV7-6; abundance: .; d_gene: TRBD1
CDR3nt: TGTGCCTGGGAAGGGGGAGGGAACTACGAGCAGTACTTC; CDR3aa: CAWEGGGNYEQYF; j_gene: TRBJ2-7; v_gene: TRBV30; abundance: .; d_gene: .
CDR3nt: TGTGCCAGCAGCGGGATAGCGGGGGGGCCGATCAAATCAGATACGCAGTATTTT; CDR3aa: CASSGIAGGPIKSDTQYF; j_gene: TRBJ2-3; v_gene: TRBV9; abundance: .; d_gene: TRBD2
CDR3nt: TGTGCCAGCAGTTCCCACCTTAGCGGGGGGTTCACAGATACGCAGTATTTT; CDR3aa: CASSSHLSGGFTDTQYF; j_gene: TRBJ2-3; v_gene: TRBV27; abundance: .; d_gene: TRBD2
CDR3nt: TGCGCCAGCAGTGAACAGGAATTTTCACCCCTCCACTTT; CDR3aa: CASSEQEFSPLHF; j_gene: TRBJ1-6; v_gene: TRBV10-1; abundance: .; d_gene: .
CDR3nt: TGTGCCAGCAGTTACGGCGGGGTGCGAGGCTACACCTTC; CDR3aa: CASSYGGVRGYTF; j_gene: TRBJ1-2; v_gene: TRBV6-5; abundance: .; d_gene: .
CDR3nt: TGCGCCAGCAGTGTGAGCGCCTCGAACACTGAAGCTTTCTTT; CDR3aa: CASSVSASNTEAFF; j_gene: TRBJ1-1; v_gene: TRBV10-1; abundance: .; d_gene: .
CDR3nt: TGTGCCAGTAGTGCGACAGGGGCCAGCAATCAGCCCCAGCATTTT; CDR3aa: CASSATGASNQPQHF; j_gene: TRBJ1-5; v_gene: TRBV19; abundance: .; d_gene: TRBD1
CDR3nt: TGCGCCAGCAGCCAGTCACAGGGGGCTGACATTCAGTACTTC; CDR3aa: CASSQSQGADIQYF; j_gene: TRBJ2-4; v_gene: TRBV4-3; abundance: .; d_gene: TRBD1
CDR3nt: TGTGCCAGTAGTATGGACAGGGCCTCCGGCGAGCAGTACTTC; CDR3aa: CASSMDRASGEQYF; j_gene: TRBJ2-7; v_gene: TRBV19; abundance: .; d_gene: TRBD1
CDR3nt: TGTGCCAGCAGCCCAGTCCCGGGACAGGGGCCCCAGGGCTACACCTTC; CDR3aa: CASSPVPGQGPQGYTF; j_gene: TRBJ1-2; v_gene: TRBV5-4; abundance: .; d_gene: TRBD1
CDR3nt: TGTGCCAGCAGTTTAGTGGGGGGGAGCTACAATGAGCAGTTCTTC; CDR3aa: CASSLVGGSYNEQFF; j_gene: TRBJ2-1; v_gene: TRBV27; abundance: .; d_gene: TRBD2
CDR3nt: TGTGCCAGCAGCTTAGCGAGTAGAGGGGGCCTCTATGGCTACACCTTC; CDR3aa: CASSLASRGGLYGYTF; j_gene: TRBJ1-2; v_gene: TRBV7-2; abundance: .; d_gene: TRBD1
CDR3nt: TGCGCCAGCCGCCAGGGGGACCCGGCAGATACGCAGTATTTT; CDR3aa: CASRQGDPADTQYF; j_gene: TRBJ2-3; v_gene: TRBV5-1; abundance: .; d_gene: TRBD1
CDR3nt: TGTGCCAGCATCGCACAGGGAAACTATGGCTACACCTTC; CDR3aa: CASIAQGNYGYTF; j_gene: TRBJ1-2; v_gene: TRBV9; abundance: few; d_gene: .